These T cell receptor beta chains were read from a single sample in a study of control samples from healthy donors and cancer patients. Clones were read by immunoSEQ multiplex PCR, and TCRdb kept only the in-frame ones, dropping some. The table has 25,000 to 35,000 clones, about 83% seen once. Sequencing used PBMCs. The source is a woman in her 40s with lung cancer. The CDR3 runs from the conserved cysteine through the conserved F or W. A D gene is named only where the DNA matches it firmly. Size tells how often a clone was seen (once, few, many) or the class of an expanded clone, and some rows leave it out.

j_gene: TRBJ1-1; d_gene: -; abundance: -; v_gene: TRBV21-1; CDR3aa: CASSKEGTGLPGTEAFF; CDR3nt: TGTGCCAGCAGCAAAGAAGGGACAGGGCTCCCGGGGACTGAAGCTTTCTTT
j_gene: TRBJ2-5; d_gene: -; abundance: -; v_gene: TRBV10-2; CDR3aa: CASSIGGALETQYF; CDR3nt: TGCGCCAGCAGTATAGGGGGGGCCTTAGAGACCCAGTACTTC
j_gene: TRBJ1-2; d_gene: TRBD1; abundance: once; v_gene: TRBV7-2; CDR3aa: CASSLTGGTANYGYTF; CDR3nt: TGTGCCAGCAGCTTAACGGGGGGGACAGCTAACTATGGCTACACCTTC
j_gene: TRBJ1-2; d_gene: -; abundance: -; v_gene: TRBV6-5; CDR3aa: CASSYFFRGWNYGYTF; CDR3nt: TGTGCCAGCAGTTACTTCTTTCGGGGGTGGAACTATGGCTACACCTTC
j_gene: TRBJ2-7; d_gene: -; abundance: -; v_gene: TRBV11-3; CDR3aa: CASSLSRHSAYEQYF; CDR3nt: TGTGCCAGCAGCCTTTCCAGGCACAGCGCCTACGAGCAGTACTTC
j_gene: TRBJ1-1; d_gene: -; abundance: -; v_gene: TRBV6-5; CDR3aa: CASSYGPVTEAFF; CDR3nt: TGTGCCAGCAGTTACGGGCCCGTCACTGAAGCTTTCTTT
j_gene: TRBJ1-2; d_gene: -; abundance: -; v_gene: TRBV5-1; CDR3aa: CASSNSVDRYTF; CDR3nt: TGCGCCAGCAGTAACTCGGTGGATCGCTACACCTTC
j_gene: TRBJ1-1; d_gene: -; abundance: -; v_gene: TRBV28; CDR3aa: CASSLRGGTEAFF; CDR3nt: TGTGCCAGCAGTTTGAGGGGGGGGACTGAAGCTTTCTTT
j_gene: TRBJ1-3; d_gene: -; abundance: few; v_gene: TRBV5-1; CDR3aa: CASSLGASGPGNTIYF; CDR3nt: TGCGCCAGCAGCTTGGGAGCCTCGGGCCCTGGAAACACCATATATTTT
j_gene: TRBJ2-2; d_gene: -; abundance: -; v_gene: TRBV2; CDR3aa: CASSPWGTGELFF; CDR3nt: TGTGCCAGCAGCCCCTGGGGAACCGGGGAGCTGTTTTTT
j_gene: TRBJ1-2; d_gene: -; abundance: few; v_gene: TRBV7-9; CDR3aa: CASSLLGGTYGYTF; CDR3nt: TGTGCCAGCAGCTTATTAGGGGGAACCTATGGCTACACCTTC
j_gene: TRBJ1-1; d_gene: TRBD1; abundance: -; v_gene: TRBV5-1; CDR3aa: CASSPLQGLYTEAFF; CDR3nt: TGCGCCAGCAGCCCTCTACAGGGGCTTTACACTGAAGCTTTCTTT
j_gene: TRBJ1-4; d_gene: -; abundance: few; v_gene: TRBV2; CDR3aa: CASRGGRAEKLFF; CDR3nt: TGTGCCAGCAGAGGGGGGCGGGCGGAAAAACTGTTTTTT
j_gene: TRBJ1-1; d_gene: -; abundance: -; v_gene: TRBV3-1/TRBV3-2; CDR3aa: CASSLRGFMNTEAFF; CDR3nt: TGTGCCAGCAGCCTGAGAGGTTTCATGAACACTGAAGCTTTCTTT
j_gene: TRBJ1-2; d_gene: -; abundance: -; v_gene: TRBV11-3; CDR3aa: CASSLGQASYGYTF; CDR3nt: TGTGCCAGCAGCTTAGGCCAGGCCTCCTATGGCTACACCTTC
j_gene: TRBJ2-2; d_gene: -; abundance: -; v_gene: TRBV27; CDR3aa: CASGRSGPNTGELFF; CDR3nt: TGTGCCAGCGGTCGTTCCGGGCCGAACACCGGGGAGCTGTTTTTT
j_gene: TRBJ2-3; d_gene: -; abundance: once; v_gene: TRBV6-5; CDR3aa: CASSYSRGQPDTQYF; CDR3nt: TGTGCCAGCAGTTACTCTAGGGGCCAACCGGATACGCAGTATTTT
j_gene: TRBJ1-2; d_gene: -; abundance: once; v_gene: TRBV28; CDR3aa: CAIHEGQISNYGYTF; CDR3nt: TGTGCCATCCACGAGGGGCAGATCTCAAACTATGGCTACACCTTC
j_gene: TRBJ2-7; d_gene: -; abundance: -; v_gene: TRBV5-4; CDR3aa: CASSLDDHEQYF; CDR3nt: TGTGCCAGCAGCTTGGATGATCACGAGCAGTACTTC
j_gene: TRBJ1-4; d_gene: -; abundance: -; v_gene: TRBV12-3/TRBV12-4; CDR3aa: CASSSQNEKLFF; CDR3nt: TGTGCCAGCAGTTCCCAGAATGAAAAACTGTTTTTT
j_gene: TRBJ1-6; d_gene: -; abundance: -; v_gene: TRBV11-3; CDR3aa: CASSSLGISPLHF; CDR3nt: TGTGCCAGCAGCTCTCTAGGGATTTCACCCCTCCACTTT
j_gene: TRBJ2-1; d_gene: TRBD2; abundance: -; v_gene: TRBV28; CDR3aa: CASSPPPGAGVEQFF; CDR3nt: TGTGCCAGCAGTCCCCCCCCCGGGGCGGGGGTCGAGCAGTTCTTC
j_gene: TRBJ2-1; d_gene: TRBD1; abundance: -; v_gene: TRBV27; CDR3aa: CASSLTGAYNEQFF; CDR3nt: TGTGCCAGCAGTCTTACAGGGGCCTACAATGAGCAGTTCTTC
j_gene: TRBJ2-1; d_gene: TRBD2; abundance: -; v_gene: TRBV7-2; CDR3aa: CASSLGSGDEQFF; CDR3nt: TGTGCCAGCAGCTTAGGTAGCGGGGATGAGCAGTTCTTC
j_gene: TRBJ2-7; d_gene: -; abundance: -; v_gene: TRBV5-5; CDR3aa: CASSLTDYFYEQYF; CDR3nt: TGTGCCAGCAGCTTGACAGACTACTTCTACGAGCAGTACTTC
j_gene: TRBJ1-2; d_gene: TRBD1; abundance: -; v_gene: TRBV5-6; CDR3aa: CASSLLTGSPLGYTF; CDR3nt: TGTGCCAGCAGCTTGTTGACAGGGAGCCCTCTGGGCTACACCTTC
j_gene: TRBJ1-5; d_gene: -; abundance: -; v_gene: TRBV14; CDR3aa: CASTKNQGSNQPQHF; CDR3nt: TGTGCCAGCACCAAAAACCAGGGTAGCAATCAGCCCCAGCATTTT
j_gene: TRBJ1-5; d_gene: -; abundance: -; v_gene: TRBV7-2; CDR3aa: CASSFTGQPQHF; CDR3nt: TGTGCCAGCAGCTTCACAGGTCAGCCCCAGCATTTT
j_gene: TRBJ1-5; d_gene: -; abundance: -; v_gene: TRBV7-8; CDR3aa: CASSLVGFSNQPQHF; CDR3nt: TGTGCCAGCAGCTTAGTGGGTTTTAGCAATCAGCCCCAGCATTTT
j_gene: TRBJ2-2; d_gene: -; abundance: once; v_gene: TRBV11-1; CDR3aa: CASSLAKGSGELFF; CDR3nt: TGTGCCAGCAGCTTAGCGAAGGGGAGCGGGGAGCTGTTTTTT
j_gene: TRBJ2-4; d_gene: -; abundance: -; v_gene: TRBV5-1; CDR3aa: CASSLGGDKNIQYF; CDR3nt: TGCGCCAGCAGCTTGGGCGGGGATAAAAACATTCAGTACTTC
j_gene: TRBJ2-3; d_gene: TRBD2; abundance: -; v_gene: TRBV11-3; CDR3aa: CASSLGLAGGLDTQYF; CDR3nt: TGTGCCAGCAGCTTAGGGCTAGCGGGGGGTCTGGATACGCAGTATTTT
j_gene: TRBJ1-5; d_gene: -; abundance: -; v_gene: TRBV5-6; CDR3aa: CASSLIGDNQPQHF; CDR3nt: TGTGCCAGCAGCTTAATTGGTGACAATCAGCCCCAGCATTTT
j_gene: TRBJ1-1; d_gene: -; abundance: -; v_gene: TRBV6-6; CDR3aa: CASSYSSVTEAFF; CDR3nt: TGTGCCAGCAGTTACTCTTCGGTCACTGAAGCTTTCTTT
j_gene: TRBJ1-2; d_gene: -; abundance: -; v_gene: TRBV6-2/TRBV6-3; CDR3aa: CASSGGRRYGYTF; CDR3nt: TGTGCCAGCAGTGGAGGAAGACGGTATGGCTACACCTTC
j_gene: TRBJ2-1; d_gene: TRBD2; abundance: -; v_gene: TRBV5-4; CDR3aa: CASSSQAGVSYNEQFF; CDR3nt: TGTGCCAGCAGCTCGCAAGCGGGGGTGTCCTACAATGAGCAGTTCTTC
j_gene: TRBJ1-2; d_gene: -; abundance: -; v_gene: TRBV5-6; CDR3aa: CASSLVTAGYTF; CDR3nt: TGTGCCAGCAGCTTGGTTACAGCTGGCTACACCTTC
j_gene: TRBJ1-5; d_gene: TRBD1; abundance: -; v_gene: TRBV12-3/TRBV12-4; CDR3aa: CASDRGGNQPQHF; CDR3nt: TGTGCCAGTGACAGGGGCGGCAATCAGCCCCAGCATTTT
j_gene: TRBJ2-2; d_gene: -; abundance: few; v_gene: TRBV6-4; CDR3aa: CASSERGNGELFF; CDR3nt: TGTGCCAGCAGTGAAAGGGGGAATGGGGAGCTGTTTTTT
j_gene: TRBJ1-1; d_gene: TRBD1; abundance: -; v_gene: TRBV11-2; CDR3aa: CASSFGTGDTEAFF; CDR3nt: TGTGCCAGCAGCTTCGGGACAGGGGACACTGAAGCTTTCTTT